Presented here are 15 T cell receptor beta chains from one specimen sequenced in a study of blood T cell repertoires in COVID-19. TCRdb's copy holds only in-frame clones and misses some; the assay was immunoSEQ multiplex PCR. The sample has 300,000 to 400,000 clones; 70% to 90% are singletons. The specimen was peripheral blood. The receptors here all came from a young woman with COVID-19, enrolled during active disease.

The gene calls are TRBV2 and TRBJ1-6; possibly TRBD1 for D (5 bases). Deletions cut 6 bases from V and 9 bases from J, with 15 bases between. This CDR3 has 14 amino acids. The germline V gene has CDR1 SNHLY and CDR2 FYNNEI. For the CDR3, the DNA is TGTGCCAGCAGAGGCGACAGATTAGCTTCACCCCTCCACTTT. Protein sequence: CASRGDRLASPLHF. Supplemented by reference TRBV2 and TRBJ1-6, the full variable domain reads EPEVTQTPSHQVTQMGQEVILRCVPISNHLYFYWYRQILGQKVEFLVSFYNNEISEKSEIFDDQFSVERPDGSNFTLKIRSTKLEDSAMYFCASRGDRLASPLHFGNGTRLTVT.

This clone was picked up one time. The rearrangement uses TRBV4-1 and TRBJ1-2, with D hard to call. The CDR3 has 15 amino acids. Germline CDR1 MGHRA, CDR2 YSYEKL. V dropped 1 base and J dropped 8 bases, with 17 bases sitting between them. The CDR3 coding sequence is TGCGCCAGCAGCCAAGTGATTGGTGGAGGGAGCGGCTACACCTTC. This codes for CASSQVIGGGSGYTF.

The rearrangement joins TRBV7-8 to TRBJ1-2; D is ambiguous. CDR1 is SGHVS, CDR2 FQNEAQ, per germline. Trimming stripped 2 bases from V and 3 bases from J, with 10 bases between. The CDR3 runs to 14 residues. CDR3 in amino acids: CASSLSYSHYGYTF. For the CDR3, the DNA is TGTGCCAGCAGCTTAAGCTACAGCCACTATGGCTACACCTTC.

This clone was observed a single time. Mismatch with germline at one junction end may stem from a read error. The gene calls are TRBV15 and TRBJ2-7; no firm D call. Germline CDR1 and CDR2: LNHNV and YYDKDF (reference sequence). The CDR3 spans 14 residues. CDR3 sequence (DNA): TGTACCACCAGCAGAGATAGGAGTTCCTACGAGCAGTACTTC. Encoded protein: CTTSRDRSSYEQYF.

This chain connects TRBV27 to TRBJ2-1; TRBD2 matches 7 bases. Germline lookup yields CDR1 MNHEY and CDR2 SMNVEV (reference sequence). V lost 1 base to trimming and J lost 0 bases; unmatched junction nucleotides: 0. The CDR3 length is 15 residues. This CDR3 is CASSLLAGSYNEQFF. Written as DNA, the CDR3 is TGTGCCAGCAGTTTATTAGCGGGCTCCTACAATGAGCAGTTCTTC.

J is TRBJ2-2 and V is TRBV6-5; D gene ambiguous. Looked up from germline, CDR1 is MNHEY and CDR2 is SVGAGI. Trimming shortened V by 0 bases and J by 7 bases, and 6 bases separated the two germline ends. The CDR3 totals 13 residues. The CDR3 sequence: CASSYSQIGELFF. The CDR3 DNA sequence: TGTGCCAGCAGTTACTCCCAAATCGGGGAGCTGTTTTTT.

V is TRBV28 and J is TRBJ1-5, with D possibly matching TRBD1 (6 bases). This CDR3 contains 13 residues. V was clipped by 3 bases and J by 7 bases, with 10 bases between them. In germline, CDR1 is MDHEN, CDR2 SYDVKM. Here the CDR3 reads CASSLGQGQPQHF. The DNA for the CDR3 is TGTGCCAGCAGTTTGGGGCAGGGGCAGCCCCAGCATTTT. Full variable domain (missing parts from reference TRBV28 and TRBJ1-5): DVKVTQSSRYLVKRTGEKVFLECVQDMDHENMFWYRQDPGLGLRLIYFSYDVKMKEKGDIPEGYSVSREKKERFSLILESASTNQTSMYLCASSLGQGQPQHFGDGTRLSIL.

Points on this clone: One junction end disagrees with the germline gene, perhaps due to a read error. V gene TRBV28 combines with J gene TRBJ1-2, with 7 positions matching TRBD1. CDR1 is MDHEN and CDR2 is SYDVKM in the germline V gene. CDR3 length: 11 residues. In nucleotides, the CDR3 is TGTGCCAGCAGGACCGGGACAGAGTGCGCCTTC. This gives the protein CASRTGTECAF.

The chain has TRBV7-9 and TRBJ1-2, with a possible D match to TRBD1 (5 bases). Between the trimmed V and J ends, which lost 7 bases and 6 bases, there was a span of 18 bases. Germline loops: CDR1 SEHNR, CDR2 FQNEAQ (reference sequence). The CDR3 runs to 14 residues. CDR3 DNA sequence: TGTGCCAGCATCCGGGCGGAGGGGAGGAATGGCTACACCTTC. Translating gives CASIRAEGRNGYTF.

This sequence joins TRBV11-3 and TRBJ2-1; TRBD1 agrees at 8 bases. Per the germline V gene, CDR1 is SGHNT and CDR2 is YENEEA. Unmatched junction bases numbered 16, after V lost 7 bases and J lost 5 bases. This CDR3 contains 17 residues. CDR3 nucleotides: TGTGCCAGCACCACAACTACAACCAGGGGGCTTAACAATGAGCAGTTCTTC. This encodes CASTTTTTRGLNNEQFF.

The chain has TRBV7-9 and TRBJ1-5, with a possible D match to TRBD1 (6 bases). This CDR3 contains 14 residues. Germline V gene data show CDR1 as SEHNR and CDR2 as FQNEAQ (reference sequence). V was cut by 3 bases and J by 7 bases, with 13 bases left in between. CDR3 nucleotide sequence: TGTGCCAGCAGCTTGGAATCGGGGGGCCAGCCCCAGCATTTT. Its protein product is CASSLESGGQPQHF.

The chain is built from TRBV19 and TRBJ2-5, with 7 bases lining up with TRBD1. V lost 5 bases, J lost 0 bases, and 3 bases stayed unmatched. The CDR3 extends over 14 amino acids. Per the germline V gene, CDR1 is LNHDA and CDR2 is SQIVND (reference sequence). This CDR3 is CASSLDRNQETQYF. CDR3 nucleotides: TGTGCCAGTAGTCTGGACAGGAACCAAGAGACCCAGTACTTC. The full variable domain, in which reference TRBV19 and TRBJ2-5 provide the parts outside the CDR3, is DGGITQSPKYLFRKEGQNVTLSCEQNLNHDAMYWYRQDPGQGLRLIYYSQIVNDFQKGDIAEGYSVSREKKESFPLTVTSAQKNPTAFYLCASSLDRNQETQYFGPGTRLLVL.

The chain couples TRBV7-9 to TRBJ1-4, with TRBD1 matching 9 bases. The ends lost 8 bases at V and 7 bases at J; junction bases unmatched: 8. Germline-derived CDR1 and CDR2 are SEHNR and FQNEAQ (reference sequence). This CDR3 has 14 amino acids. The CDR3 loop is CASCRTGESEKLFF. The CDR3 DNA reads TGTGCCAGCTGCCGGACAGGGGAAAGTGAAAAACTGTTTTTT.

The chain couples TRBV7-8 to TRBJ2-2, with 10 bases aligning to TRBD2. After removal of 3 bases from V and 4 bases from J, the junction contained 11 bases not matched to a gene. This CDR3 is built from 18 residues. Germline V gene data show CDR1 as SGHVS and CDR2 as FQNEAQ. The CDR3 bases are TGTGCCAGCAGCTTTCGGGCTAGCGGGAGATTGGGCACCGGGGAGCTGTTTTTT. This encodes CASSFRASGRLGTGELFF.

CDR3 coding DNA: TGTGCCAGCAGCTTCACAGGGGGCGGCAACGTCCTGACTTTC. It encodes CASSFTGGGNVLTF. V is TRBV5-6 and J is TRBJ2-6; 9 nucleotides align to TRBD1. Trimming took 2 bases from V and 9 from J; bases not matched to a gene: 3. The CDR3 length is 14 residues. Looked up from germline, CDR1 is SGHDT and CDR2 is YYEEEE. The whole variable domain, remainder taken from reference TRBV5-6 and TRBJ2-6, is DAGVTQSPTHLIKTRGQQVTLRCSPKSGHDTVSWYQQALGQGPQFIFQYYEEEERQRGNFPDRFSGHQFPNYSSELNVNALLLGDSALYLCASSFTGGGNVLTFGAGSRLTVL.